This T cell receptor (beta chain) comes out of a study of blood T cell repertoires in COVID-19. Generated by immunoSEQ multiplex PCR, the TCRdb table keeps only in-frame clones and is missing some. Of some 190,000 clones listed, around 80% are singletons. Germline V gene data show CDR1 as SQVTM and CDR2 as ANQGSEA. V dropped 5 bases and J dropped 0 bases, with 14 bases sitting between them. This CDR3 is built from 15 residues. The sample was PBMCs or T cells enriched from blood (not recorded which). The rearrangement links TRBV29-1 to TRBJ1-5, with D perhaps matching TRBD1 (5 bases). This TCR was recovered from a man aged 55 to 70 who had been exposed to COVID-19. The CDR3 coding sequence is TGCAGCGTTAGGCAATCGGGGGATAGCAATCAGCCCCAGCATTTT. Its protein product is CSVRQSGDSNQPQHF.